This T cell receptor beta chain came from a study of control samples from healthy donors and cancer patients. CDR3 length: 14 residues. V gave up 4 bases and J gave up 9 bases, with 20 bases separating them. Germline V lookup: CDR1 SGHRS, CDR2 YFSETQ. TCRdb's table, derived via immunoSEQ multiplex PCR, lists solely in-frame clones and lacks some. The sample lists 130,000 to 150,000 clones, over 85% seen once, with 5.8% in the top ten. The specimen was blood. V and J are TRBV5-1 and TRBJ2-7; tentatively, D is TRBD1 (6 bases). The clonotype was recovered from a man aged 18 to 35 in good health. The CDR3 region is CASSPGTTYEGQYF. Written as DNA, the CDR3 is TGCGCCAGCAGCCCCGGGACAACTTACGAGGGGCAGTACTTC.